The 8 T cell receptor beta chains reported below all come from one sample, sequenced in a study of response to subunit inactivated influenza vaccine. TCRdb re-called the RT-PCR reads through MiXCR, storing one row per CDR3 protein. The table has 590,000 or so distinct CDR3 sequences, approximately 15% seen once; the top ten hold 7.6%. The material sequenced was PBMCs from blood, taken around 15 days before vaccination. All receptors derive from a man aged 50 to 60 who received an inactivated influenza vaccine.

This clonotype was seen ten or more times. The chain carries TRBV4-2 and TRBJ1-5, with 9 bases lining up with TRBD1. The trim removed 0 bases at V and 6 bases at J, leaving 3 bases unmatched. Germline CDR1 reads LGHNA; CDR2 reads YNFKEQ. This CDR3 comprises 15 residues. As DNA, the CDR3 is TGTGCCAGCAGCCAAGAGACAGGGGGAGGTCAGCCCCAGCATTTT. It encodes CASSQETGGGQPQHF.

This clonotype turned up a few times. This chain connects TRBV12-3 or TRBV12-4 to TRBJ2-3; 9 positions agree with TRBD2. The CDR3 runs 17 residues. Losses at the gene ends were 1 base for V and 2 bases for J; bases not matched to a gene: 7. In nucleotides, the CDR3 is TGTGCCAGCAGTTTAGGATTGGGCGGGAGGGCCACAGATACGCAGTATTTT. This codes for CASSLGLGGRATDTQYF.

This clonotype was seen a single time. A much larger clone is a single base away; this may be a read error. The gene calls are TRBV12-3 or TRBV12-4 and TRBJ2-2; D call uncertain. Trimming took off 7 bases at V and 0 bases at J, with 6 bases between the two ends. CDR3 length: 13 residues. The CDR3 region is CASILSNTGELFF. The CDR3 nucleotides read TGTGCCAGCATCCTTTCGAACACCGGGGAGCTGTTTTTT.

The chain joins TRBV6-2 or TRBV6-3 to TRBJ1-5; D call uncertain. With 0 bases removed from V and 11 bases from J, the gap between germline ends came to 11 bases. The germline CDR1 and CDR2 sequences are MNHEY and SVGEGT. The CDR3 is 13 residues long. This CDR3 is CASSYSAGKAQHF. The CDR3 DNA is TGTGCCAGCAGTTACTCGGCAGGCAAGGCCCAGCATTTT.

This clonotype occurred many times. The rearrangement uses TRBV7-2 and TRBJ2-2, with 8 positions matching TRBD1. Germline V gene sequence: CDR1 SGHTA, CDR2 FQGNSA. This CDR3 has 14 amino acids. V trimming: 7 bases; J trimming: 5 bases; junction bases outside the gene matches: 6. The CDR3: CASNLRQGTGELFF. The CDR3 coding sequence is TGTGCCAGCAACTTGAGACAGGGGACCGGGGAGCTGTTTTTT.

This clonotype was picked up many times. The genes are TRBV6-5 and TRBJ1-1; D ambiguous. Per the germline V gene, CDR1 is MNHEY and CDR2 is SVGAGI. The CDR3 has 16 residues. Trimming left V 3 bases short and J 0 bases short, with 14 bases between. CDR3 sequence (DNA): TGTGCCAGCAGTTATCCTACGACCCGGATGAACACTGAAGCTTTCTTT. It encodes CASSYPTTRMNTEAFF.

This rearrangement joins TRBV2 to TRBJ1-1, with D perhaps TRBD1 (6 bases). CDR3 length: 15 amino acids. CDR1 and CDR2 from the germline V gene are SNHLY and FYNNEI. Trimming stripped 6 bases from V and 8 bases from J, with 22 bases between. The DNA for the CDR3 is TGTGCCAGCAGCTCGACTGCCGGGGGGGGCTCCGAAGCTTTCTTT. Translated, it gives CASSSTAGGGSEAFF.

This clonotype was counted ten times or more. The chain links TRBV7-2 to TRBJ1-6; 8 nucleotides align to TRBD1. J gave up 16 bases and V 0 bases, and 5 bases lay outside the gene matches. In germline, CDR1 is SGHTA, CDR2 FQGNSA. The CDR3 consists of 13 residues. The CDR3 region has the DNA TGTGCCAGCAGCTTAGCGGGGACAGGAAGGCTCCACTTT. Amino acid sequence: CASSLAGTGRLHF.